The next 31 T cell receptor beta chains were all read from a single sample in a study of fetal regulatory T cell absence and autoimmunity. Produced via immunoSEQ multiplex PCR; TCRdb's table is partial and in-frame only. The table records about 95,000 clones, about 78% of them present only once. The sequencing sample was made of pancreas tissue. All receptors come from a male donor with IPEX syndrome.

The gene calls are TRBV6-1 and TRBJ2-3; no firm D call. Germline lookup yields CDR1 MNHNS and CDR2 SASEGT. The CDR3 spans 13 residues. V was trimmed by 2 bases and J by 6 bases, leaving 9 bases between them. In DNA, the CDR3 is TGTGCCAGCAGTGAAAATTTAGGGGATACGCAGTATTTT. This encodes CASSENLGDTQYF.

This clone came up a few times. V is TRBV10-1 and J is TRBJ2-3, with D perhaps TRBD2 (5 bases). V lost 0 bases and J lost 3, with 7 bases in between. CDR1 WNHNN and CDR2 SYGVQD come from the germline V gene (reference sequence). The CDR3 spans 14 residues. The CDR3 DNA is TGCGCCAGCAGTGAGTCGGGAGCTACAGATACGCAGTATTTT. It translates to CASSESGATDTQYF.

In this sample, this clone turned up a few times. V gene TRBV27 combines with J gene TRBJ2-7; 9 bases map to TRBD2. The CDR3 length is 14 residues. The V gene's germline CDR1 is MNHEY and CDR2 SMNVEV (reference sequence). The trim removed 5 bases at V and 4 bases at J, leaving 6 bases unmatched. The CDR3 reads CASSATSGLYEQYF. The CDR3 DNA reads as TGTGCCAGCAGTGCGACTAGCGGTCTATACGAGCAGTACTTC.

This chain uses TRBV5-6 with TRBJ2-1, with D perhaps being TRBD1 or TRBD2 (5 bases each). Deletions cut 6 bases from V and 3 bases from J, with 19 bases between. This CDR3 spans 16 amino acids. Per germline, CDR1 SGHDT and CDR2 YYEEEE. CDR3 loop: CASIPGWGLSYNEQFF. DNA for the CDR3: TGTGCCAGCATCCCCGGATGGGGGTTGAGCTACAATGAGCAGTTCTTC.

The V and J genes are TRBV13 and TRBJ1-5; possible D gene TRBD1, 5 bases. Germline CDR1 and CDR2: PRHDT and FYEKMQ (reference sequence). The CDR3 runs 14 residues. Deletions cut 0 bases from V and 2 bases from J, with 5 bases between. The CDR3 reads CASSLGQGNQPQHF. The CDR3 coding sequence is TGTGCCAGCAGCTTAGGACAGGGCAATCAGCCCCAGCATTTT.

DNA of the CDR3: TGTGCCAGCAGCCGGGATGGGGCTAGCGGCACAGATACGCAGTATTTT. The encoded protein is CASSRDGASGTDTQYF. This chain links TRBV13 with TRBJ2-3; D may be TRBD2 (6 bases). CDR3 length: 16 amino acids. From germline, CDR1 is PRHDT and CDR2 FYEKMQ (reference sequence). Between the trimmed V and J ends, which lost 5 bases and 1 base, there was a span of 16 bases. The full variable domain, in which reference TRBV13 and TRBJ2-3 provide the parts outside the CDR3, is AAGVIQSPRHLIKEKRETATLKCYPIPRHDTVYWYQQGPGQDPQFLISFYEKMQSDKGSIPDRFSAQQFSDYHSELNMSSLELGDSALYFCASSRDGASGTDTQYFGPGTRLTVL.

This clone was seen only a few times. The chain uses TRBV25-1 and TRBJ1-1; D unclear. V was cut by 7 bases and J by 4 bases, with 7 bases left in between. The CDR3 extends over 11 amino acids. Germline V gives CDR1 MGHDK, CDR2 SYGVNS. Written as DNA, the CDR3 is TGTGCCAGCATATTGGGCACTGAAGCTTTCTTT. Amino acid sequence: CASILGTEAFF.

This chain uses TRBV5-1 with TRBJ2-5; TRBD2 is a possible D gene (6 bases). V lost 0 bases and J lost 6, with 18 bases in between. Germline values: CDR1 SGHRS, CDR2 YFSETQ. The CDR3 loop spans 16 amino acids. In DNA form, the CDR3 reads TGCGCCAGCAGCTTGGCCCCGGGGGTGGATGCGAAGACCCAGTACTTC. Protein: CASSLAPGVDAKTQYF.

This chain connects TRBV7-4 to TRBJ1-3; 7 bases agree with TRBD1. V was clipped by 8 bases and J by 0 bases; unmatched bases: 4. The germline V gene has CDR1 SGHVT and CDR2 SQSDAQ. The CDR3 sequence is 14 residues long. The CDR3 loop reads CASPWTGSGNTIYF. The CDR3 DNA is TGTGCCAGCCCCTGGACAGGCTCTGGAAACACCATATATTTT.

This clone was observed once. The rearrangement joins TRBV5-1 to TRBJ2-7; 10 bases align to TRBD1. The germline CDR1 and CDR2 sequences are SGHRS and YFSETQ. The CDR3 sequence is 19 residues long. The J segment lost 4 bases and the V segment lost 4 bases, leaving 20 bases of the junction unmatched. CDR3 region: CASSPRTGGAGVNGYEQYF. DNA for the CDR3: TGCGCCAGCAGCCCGCGGACAGGGGGAGCGGGAGTTAATGGGTACGAGCAGTACTTC.

This sequence joins TRBV25-1 and TRBJ1-1; D uncertain. The CDR3 has 12 residues. Germline CDR1 and CDR2: MGHDK and SYGVNS. Between the trimmed V and J ends, which lost 5 bases and 11 bases, there was a span of 15 bases. CDR3 in DNA: TGTGCCAGCAGTCCCCGACCGGGTCCCGCTTTCTTT. It translates to CASSPRPGPAFF.

The chain couples TRBV27 to TRBJ2-3; the match to TRBD2 covers 12 bases. There are 17 residues in the CDR3. The V gene's germline CDR1 is MNHEY and CDR2 SMNVEV (reference sequence). The ends lost 0 bases at V and 1 base at J; junction bases unmatched: 2. The CDR3 sequence: CASSLSRLAGGTDTQYF. In DNA form, the CDR3 reads TGTGCCAGCAGTTTATCCCGACTAGCGGGGGGCACAGATACGCAGTATTTT.

The rearrangement links TRBV27 to TRBJ2-1; D call uncertain. CDR3 length: 11 residues. Per germline, CDR1 MNHEY and CDR2 SMNVEV (reference sequence). V was cut by 8 bases and J by 9 bases, with 11 bases left in between. CDR3 coding DNA: TGTGCCAGCCTTTCGGGTATTGAGCAGTTCTTC. Translated: CASLSGIEQFF.

There are a few counts of this clone. CDR3 nucleotide sequence: TGTGCCAGAAGCTTGGAGTGGACAGCTACCAATCAGCCCCAGCATTTT. Translating it yields CARSLEWTATNQPQHF. This sequence joins TRBV5-3 and TRBJ1-5; maybe TRBD1 (6 bases). Being an ORF, TRBV5-3 has a function that is uncertain. V was clipped by 0 bases and J by 3 bases, with 13 bases between them. The CDR3 totals 16 residues.

The gene calls are TRBV4-1 and TRBJ1-2; D may be TRBD1 (6 bases). This CDR3 has 13 residues. Trimming removed 1 base at V and 8 bases at J, with 11 bases between. Germline V gene data show CDR1 as MGHRA and CDR2 as YSYEKL. The chain's CDR3 is CASSQGPGGGYTF. The CDR3 nucleotides read TGCGCCAGCAGCCAAGGCCCGGGGGGCGGCTACACCTTC.

The chain has TRBV4-1 and TRBJ1-2; 9 positions match TRBD1. V was pared by 5 bases and J by 3 bases, with 4 bases of the junction left unmatched. The germline gives CDR1 MGHRA, CDR2 YSYEKL. CDR3 length: 14 residues. CDR3 in DNA: TGCGCCAGCAGCTCCCGGGACAGGGACTATGGCTACACCTTC. It codes for CASSSRDRDYGYTF.

V and J are TRBV27 and TRBJ1-2; no firm D call. V gave up 2 bases and J gave up 4 bases, with 11 bases separating them. In germline, CDR1 is MNHEY, CDR2 SMNVEV (reference sequence). CDR3 size: 14 residues. CDR3 nucleotides: TGTGCCAGCAGTTTAATGGGCGGCCTCTATGGCTACACCTTC. It encodes CASSLMGGLYGYTF.

V usage is TRBV5-1 and J usage is TRBJ1-4; no reliable D call. The CDR3 runs to 15 residues. Trimming cost V 0 bases and J 8 bases, with 14 bases left between them. The germline V gene encodes CDR1 SGHRS and CDR2 YFSETQ. CDR3 region: CASSLGTPTREKLFF. The CDR3 coding sequence is TGCGCCAGCAGCTTGGGTACCCCAACAAGGGAAAAACTGTTTTTT.

This clone was seen only once. V usage is TRBV10-3 and J usage is TRBJ2-5, with D possibly being TRBD2 (5 bases). The CDR3 has 15 residues. V lost 0 bases, J lost 0 bases, and 8 bases lay in between. Germline CDR1 and CDR2: ENHRY and SYGVKD. As DNA, the CDR3 is TGTGCCATCAGTGAGTCGCGAGGGTACCAAGAGACCCAGTACTTC. Its translation is CAISESRGYQETQYF.

For this clone: A read error may be the cause here, since a much bigger clone is one base away. Other DNA sequences from this sample encode an identical CDR3 as well. The chain employs TRBV5-1 and TRBJ1-2; unclear D gene. The V end lost 1 base, the J end lost 0 bases, and 4 bases lay between the germline ends. CDR3 length: 13 residues. Germline V gene lookup returns CDR1 SGHRS and CDR2 YFSETQ. The CDR3 protein is CASSLTANYGYTF. The DNA of the CDR3 is TGCGCCAGCAGCTTGACAGCTAACTATGGCTACACCTTC. Full variable domain (outside the CDR3, taken from reference TRBV5-1 and TRBJ1-2): KAGVTQTPRYLIKTRGQQVTLSCSPISGHRSVSWYQQTPGQGLQFLFEYFSETQRNKGNFPGRFSGRQFSNSRSEMNVSTLELGDSALYLCASSLTANYGYTFGSGTRLTVV.

The chain recombines TRBV11-3 with TRBJ1-2, with unresolved D. V shed 2 bases and J shed 0 bases, with 13 bases lying between them. CDR3 length: 16 residues. From germline, CDR1 is SGHNT and CDR2 YENEEA. The CDR3 DNA is TGTGCCAGCAGCTTAAACAAATGGAGAGCTAACTATGGCTACACCTTC. Its protein is CASSLNKWRANYGYTF.

This clone was picked up a small number of times. The chain employs TRBV11-2 and TRBJ1-2; 8 bases are shared with TRBD1. Trimming took 5 bases from V and 3 from J; bases not matched to a gene: 5. There are 14 residues in the CDR3. Germline CDR1 SGHAT, CDR2 FQNNGV. CDR3 in DNA: TGTGCCAGCAGCGCCCGACAGGGGCACTATGGCTACACCTTC. Translated: CASSARQGHYGYTF.

The chain recombines TRBV2 with TRBJ2-3, with D tentatively TRBD2 (6 bases). This CDR3 is 13 amino acids long. Germline V CDR1 and CDR2: SNHLY, FYNNEI. The CDR3 DNA sequence: TGTGCGGAAGAGGACTACTCGGGGGATACGCAGTATTTT. This encodes CAEEDYSGDTQYF. The variable domain in full, with the rest retrieved from reference TRBV2 and TRBJ2-3, is EPEVTQTPSHQVTQMGQEVILRCVPISNHLYFYWYRQILGQKVEFLVSFYNNEISEKSEIFDDQFSVERPDGSNFTLKIRSTKLEDSAMYFCAEEDYSGDTQYFGPGTRLTVL.

The chain carries TRBV30 and TRBJ1-5, with TRBD1 matching over 8 bases. The V gene's germline CDR1 is GTSNPN and CDR2 SVGIG (reference sequence). This CDR3 spans 16 amino acids. J lost 5 bases, V lost 1 base, and 10 bases had no gene match. The CDR3 spells CAWSASRQGRDQPQHF. The DNA of the CDR3 is TGTGCCTGGAGTGCATCCCGACAGGGGAGGGATCAGCCCCAGCATTTT.

This clone was seen only once. This chain connects TRBV4-1 to TRBJ2-1; 9 bases map to TRBD2. V lost 5 bases, J lost 0 bases, and 2 bases stayed unmatched. Germline CDR1 is MGHRA and CDR2 is YSYEKL. The CDR3 runs to 15 residues. As DNA, the CDR3 is TGCGCCAGCAGCGGTAGCGGGAGCTCCTACAATGAGCAGTTCTTC. Residues: CASSGSGSSYNEQFF.

This clone was observed a handful of times. This chain connects TRBV5-5 to TRBJ2-7, with 7 bases lining up with TRBD1. CDR1 is SGHKS, CDR2 YYEKEE, per germline (reference sequence). The CDR3 has 16 amino acids. Trimming cost V 0 bases and J 0 bases; bases outside gene matches: 6. For the CDR3, the DNA is TGTGCCAGCAGCTTGGCCCCCGCAGGGGGCTCCTACGAGCAGTACTTC. Protein sequence: CASSLAPAGGSYEQYF.

V and J are TRBV5-1 and TRBJ1-4; 7 nucleotides match TRBD1. Germline V gene data show CDR1 as SGHRS and CDR2 as YFSETQ. This CDR3 contains 16 residues. V trimming: 4 bases; J trimming: 7 bases; junction bases outside the gene matches: 13. Written as DNA, the CDR3 is TGCGCCAGCAGCCCAAGATACAGGGGAGGGTTTGAAAAACTGTTTTTT. It codes for CASSPRYRGGFEKLFF.

The table lists this clone with many counts. The CDR3 here is CASSLGTGNYGYTF. As DNA, the CDR3 is TGTGCCAGCAGCTTAGGGACAGGGAACTATGGCTACACCTTC. V is TRBV11-2 and J is TRBJ1-2; 8 positions match TRBD1. Germline-derived CDR1 and CDR2 are SGHAT and FQNNGV. V was clipped by 1 base and J by 2 bases; unmatched bases: 0. The CDR3 is 14 residues long. The full variable domain, its missing parts supplied by reference TRBV11-2 and TRBJ1-2, is EAGVAQSPRYKIIEKRQSVAFWCNPISGHATLYWYQQILGQGPKLLIQFQNNGVVDDSQLPKDRFSAERLKGVDSTLKIQPAKLEDSAVYLCASSLGTGNYGYTFGSGTRLTVV.

This chain connects TRBV7-2 to TRBJ2-6, with TRBD1 matching over 8 bases. V gave up 4 bases and J gave up 2 bases; unmatched junction bases: 1. CDR3 length: 15 residues. The V gene's germline CDR1 is SGHTA and CDR2 FQGNSA. The CDR3 nucleotides are TGTGCCAGCAGCTCGACAGGGGCTGGGGCCAACGTCCTGACTTTC. Translated, it gives CASSSTGAGANVLTF.

The genes are TRBV7-9 and TRBJ2-3; no definite D call. CDR3 length: 13 amino acids. Germline assignment: CDR1 SEHNR and CDR2 FQNEAQ (reference sequence). Trimming took 8 bases from V and 2 from J, leaving 11 bases between them. CDR3 coding DNA: TGTGCCAGCGCCAAGGCCCCCACAGATACGCAGTATTTT. Protein: CASAKAPTDTQYF.

V usage is TRBV5-1 and J usage is TRBJ2-7; D gene ambiguous. The CDR3 contains 13 residues. Looked up from germline, CDR1 is SGHRS and CDR2 is YFSETQ. V was pared by 3 bases and J by 2 bases, with 9 bases between. The CDR3 is CASSYQQTYEQYF. CDR3 DNA sequence: TGCGCCAGCAGCTATCAACAAACCTACGAGCAGTACTTC.